A single sample is the source of the 31 T cell receptor beta chains below, sequenced in a study of OX40 agonist ivuxolimab in advanced cancers. Using immunoSEQ multiplex PCR, the repertoire was profiled, and TCRdb retains in-frame clones only, with some absent. The sample lists fewer than 90,000 clones, roughly 90% occurring once. The starting material was CD4+ or CD8+ T cells sorted from blood, obtained in a trial of the OX40 agonist ivuxolimab. These receptors were taken from an adult with an advanced solid tumor such as melanoma, head and neck, liver or kidney cancer.

This chain links TRBV5-1 with TRBJ2-2; D is undetermined. Germline values: CDR1 SGHRS, CDR2 YFSETQ. The V gene lost 1 base and the J gene lost 4 bases, with 11 bases spanning the gap. This CDR3 has 15 residues. The CDR3 spells CASSLPSRPTGELFF. CDR3 coding DNA: TGCGCCAGCAGCTTGCCTTCTAGACCCACCGGGGAGCTGTTTTTT.

The chain links TRBV30 to TRBJ2-1; 14 bases are shared with TRBD2. V trimming: 5 bases; J trimming: 7 bases; junction bases outside the gene matches: 7. The germline V gene has CDR1 GTSNPN and CDR2 SVGIG (reference sequence). The CDR3 extends over 15 amino acids. This CDR3 reads CAWQPGLAGVNEQFF. CDR3 nucleotides: TGTGCCTGGCAACCGGGACTAGCGGGAGTTAATGAGCAGTTCTTC.

This sequence joins TRBV2 and TRBJ2-7; D not resolved. Trimming took off 1 base at V and 6 bases at J, with 13 bases between the two ends. Germline CDR1 reads SNHLY; CDR2 reads FYNNEI. The CDR3 contains 14 residues. The CDR3 bases are TGTGCCAGCAGTGAAGACGTGGCCAGTGGCGAGCAGTACTTC. It translates to CASSEDVASGEQYF.

V usage is TRBV2 and J usage is TRBJ2-7, with 9 bases identical to TRBD1. Losses at the gene ends were 6 bases for V and 1 base for J; bases not matched to a gene: 7. Germline CDR1 and CDR2: SNHLY and FYNNEI. This CDR3 is 15 amino acids long. In DNA, the CDR3 is TGTGCCAGCAGAGGGGGACAGGGATTTTCCTACGAGCAGTACTTC. This sequence encodes CASRGGQGFSYEQYF.

This chain joins TRBV18 and TRBJ2-5; D is undetermined. The V and J ends lost 3 bases and 2 bases respectively, with 7 bases between them. Germline CDR1 KGHSH, CDR2 LQKENI. CDR3 length: 13 residues. The DNA of the CDR3 is TGTGCCAGCTCACCGAGACAACAAGAGACCCAGTACTTC. As protein: CASSPRQQETQYF.

The rearrangement joins TRBV10-1 to TRBJ1-6; TRBD1 agrees at 10 bases. Germline values: CDR1 WNHNN, CDR2 SYGVQD (reference sequence). V gave up 5 bases and J gave up 5 bases; unmatched junction bases: 12. There are 18 residues in the CDR3. The CDR3 reads CASSLTGGTSIDNSPLHF. The CDR3 DNA reads as TGCGCCAGCAGTTTGACAGGGGGCACCTCTATAGATAATTCACCCCTCCACTTT.

In this sample, this clone turned up once. The V gene is TRBV9, the J gene TRBJ2-1; 7 bases are a match to TRBD2. Germline V lookup: CDR1 SGDLS, CDR2 YYNGEE. V lost 4 bases to trimming and J lost 6 bases; unmatched junction nucleotides: 4. The length of the CDR3 is 13 residues. CDR3 residues: CASSPGEGNEQFF. CDR3 bases: TGTGCCAGCAGCCCCGGGGAGGGCAATGAGCAGTTCTTC.

The chain couples TRBV11-2 to TRBJ1-2, with D possibly TRBD1 on 5 matching bases. This CDR3 comprises 14 residues. The V gene lost 6 bases and the J gene lost 2 bases, with 13 bases spanning the gap. The germline V gene encodes CDR1 SGHAT and CDR2 FQNNGV. As DNA, the CDR3 is TGTGCCAGCAGTCTTAGACAGTCAAACTATGGCTACACCTTC. Translated, it gives CASSLRQSNYGYTF.

The chain carries TRBV7-8 and TRBJ2-7; the D gene is possibly TRBD1 (6 bases). V was pared by 5 bases and J by 2 bases, with 19 bases between. The germline V gene has CDR1 SGHVS and CDR2 FQNEAQ. CDR3 length: 16 residues. The CDR3 DNA sequence: TGTGCCAGCAGCCGAGGTCTGTCAGGGGTAACCTACGAGCAGTACTTC. Protein: CASSRGLSGVTYEQYF.

The chain is built from TRBV5-1 and TRBJ2-7; possible D gene TRBD1, 6 bases. The germline V gene encodes CDR1 SGHRS and CDR2 YFSETQ. V lost 0 bases and J 2 bases, leaving 12 bases between the germline ends. The CDR3 is 15 amino acids. CDR3: CASSLDGQNPYEQYF. Here the CDR3 DNA reads TGCGCCAGCAGCTTGGATGGACAGAACCCCTACGAGCAGTACTTC. Full variable domain (missing parts from reference TRBV5-1 and TRBJ2-7): KAGVTQTPRYLIKTRGQQVTLSCSPISGHRSVSWYQQTPGQGLQFLFEYFSETQRNKGNFPGRFSGRQFSNSRSEMNVSTLELGDSALYLCASSLDGQNPYEQYFGPGTRLTVT.

This chain joins TRBV11-2 and TRBJ2-7, with D possibly being TRBD1 or TRBD2 (5 bases each). Germline CDR1 is SGHAT and CDR2 is FQNNGV. CDR3 length equals 15 residues. Trimming cost V 0 bases and J 2 bases, with 11 bases left between them. CDR3 sequence: CASSLDPGRAYEQYF. In DNA form, the CDR3 reads TGTGCCAGCAGCTTAGACCCGGGACGCGCCTACGAGCAGTACTTC. Drawing the rest from reference TRBV11-2 and TRBJ2-7, the complete variable domain is EAGVAQSPRYKIIEKRQSVAFWCNPISGHATLYWYQQILGQGPKLLIQFQNNGVVDDSQLPKDRFSAERLKGVDSTLKIQPAKLEDSAVYLCASSLDPGRAYEQYFGPGTRLTVT.

J is TRBJ2-7 and V is TRBV11-2; D is perhaps TRBD2 (7 bases). Trimming removed 1 base at V and 0 bases at J, with 19 bases between. Germline V gene sequence: CDR1 SGHAT, CDR2 FQNNGV. This CDR3 has 18 amino acids. The CDR3 nucleotides read TGTGCCAGCAGCTTAGTTCCGGGGGGCGGGACCCTCTCCTACGAGCAGTACTTC. It codes for CASSLVPGGGTLSYEQYF.

V gene TRBV20-1 combines with J gene TRBJ2-7; D remains unclear. The germline V gene has CDR1 DFQATT and CDR2 SNEGSKA (reference sequence). Trimming left V 1 base short and J 0 bases short, with 1 base between. This CDR3 comprises 11 residues. Here the CDR3 DNA reads TGCAGTGCTAGAGCCTCCTACGAGCAGTACTTC. Protein sequence: CSARASYEQYF.

V gene TRBV5-6 combines with J gene TRBJ2-7, with 12 bases that match TRBD2. V gave up 0 bases and J gave up 4 bases; unmatched junction bases: 5. The germline V gene encodes CDR1 SGHDT and CDR2 YYEEEE. This CDR3 is 16 amino acids long. The CDR3 coding sequence is TGTGCCAGCAGCTTGGGACTAGCGGGAGTTTATTACGAGCAGTACTTC. It is translated as CASSLGLAGVYYEQYF.

The V gene is TRBV19, the J gene TRBJ2-2, with 12 nucleotides matching TRBD2. The CDR3 spans 17 residues. In germline, CDR1 is LNHDA, CDR2 SQIVND (reference sequence). J gave up 5 bases and V 4 bases, and 8 bases lay outside the gene matches. DNA for the CDR3: TGTGCCAGTAGTAAAAGCACTAGCGGGAGGAGAACCGGGGAGCTGTTTTTT. Protein product: CASSKSTSGRRTGELFF.

The genes are TRBV19 and TRBJ1-5; D remains unclear. This CDR3 region has 13 residues. In germline, CDR1 is LNHDA, CDR2 SQIVND (reference sequence). The V and J ends lost 3 bases and 4 bases respectively, with 7 bases between them. CDR3 coding DNA: TGTGCCAGTAGTATCAACAGAAATCAGCCCCAGCATTTT. It is translated as CASSINRNQPQHF.

The V and J genes are TRBV6-6 and TRBJ2-7; 8 bases agree with TRBD2. This CDR3 region has 14 residues. Per the germline V gene, CDR1 is MNHNY and CDR2 is SVGAGI (reference sequence). Germline trimming cut 6 bases from V and 2 bases from J; bases unmatched to any gene: 6. CDR3 DNA sequence: TGTGCCAGCAGCCCCAGCGGGAGTGCCTACGAGCAGTACTTC. As protein: CASSPSGSAYEQYF.

CDR3 sequence reads: CASSLERVGSGELFF. In DNA, the CDR3 is TGTGCCAGCAGCTTAGAGCGGGTTGGGTCCGGGGAGCTGTTTTTT. The V call is TRBV11-2, the J call TRBJ2-2, with D possibly matching TRBD2 (5 bases). The CDR3 covers 15 residues. Germline V CDR1 and CDR2: SGHAT, FQNNGV. V shed 0 bases and J shed 6 bases, with 11 bases lying between them.

The rearrangement joins TRBV19 to TRBJ2-6, with TRBD1 matching 9 bases. CDR1 and CDR2 (germline): LNHDA, SQIVND (reference sequence). Losses at the gene ends were 5 bases for V and 1 base for J; bases not matched to a gene: 9. This CDR3 is 18 amino acids long. CDR3 coding DNA: TGTGCCAGTAGTTCTACAGGGGGCTCTGCATCTGGGGCCAACGTCCTGACTTTC. Translation gives CASSSTGGSASGANVLTF.

As for this clone: The germline gene is not matched at one end of the junction; a read error may be the cause. The V call is TRBV25-1, the J call TRBJ2-7; 8 bases are a match to TRBD2. CDR1 is MGHDK and CDR2 is SYGVNS in the germline V gene. The length of the CDR3 is 11 residues. For the CDR3, the DNA is TGTGCCAGCAGTGACATTAGCGGGACACACTTC. Protein: CASSDISGTHF.

The chain links TRBV18 to TRBJ2-7, with D uncertain. Trimming removed 2 bases from V and 2 bases from J, with 10 bases in between. Germline CDR1 is KGHSH and CDR2 is LQKENI. The CDR3 length is 14 residues. CDR3 amino acids: CASSPSVGAYEQYF. The CDR3 nucleotides read TGTGCCAGCTCACCATCGGTTGGGGCCTACGAGCAGTACTTC.

The chain has TRBV7-2 and TRBJ1-5; 10 nucleotides line up with TRBD1. V shed 6 bases, J shed 6 bases, and the junction held 8 bases outside the gene matches. The CDR3 contains 15 residues. CDR1 and CDR2 from the germline V gene are SGHTA and FQGNSA. The CDR3 DNA is TGTGCCAGCAGTCCCGGGACAGGGGCAAGTCAGCCCCAGCATTTT. Translating it yields CASSPGTGASQPQHF.

The chain has TRBV19 and TRBJ2-5; D unresolved. Trimming cost V 3 bases and J 5 bases, with 10 bases left between them. In germline, CDR1 is LNHDA, CDR2 SQIVND (reference sequence). CDR3 size: 13 residues. For the CDR3, the DNA is TGTGCCAGTAGTATCCGGGCTCTCGAGACCCAGTACTTC. This encodes CASSIRALETQYF.

V is TRBV6-1 and J is TRBJ2-1, with D perhaps matching TRBD1 (6 bases). The germline V gene encodes CDR1 MNHNS and CDR2 SASEGT. Deletions cut 2 bases from V and 4 bases from J, with 9 bases between. The CDR3 runs 14 residues. In DNA, the CDR3 is TGTGCCAGCAGTGAAATTGGACAGTACAATGAGCAGTTCTTC. Residues: CASSEIGQYNEQFF.

The table lists this clone with a count of one. The V call is TRBV7-2, the J call TRBJ2-1; 14 bases agree with TRBD2. CDR1 SGHTA and CDR2 FQGNSA come from the germline V gene. The CDR3 sequence is 17 residues long. V gave up 4 bases and J gave up 7 bases; unmatched junction bases: 9. The CDR3 bases are TGTGCCAGCAGCTCAAGCGGACTAGCGGGAGGAGGTAATGAGCAGTTCTTC. This translates into CASSSSGLAGGGNEQFF.

V and J are TRBV6-1 and TRBJ2-5, with 10 bases lining up with TRBD1. J lost 4 bases, V lost 7 bases, and 3 bases had no gene match. The CDR3 contains 13 residues. The germline CDR1 and CDR2 sequences are MNHNS and SASEGT. The CDR3 DNA follows: TGTGCCAGCAAAGGGACAGGGGTAGAGACCCAGTACTTC. Amino acid sequence: CASKGTGVETQYF.

The CDR3 sequence is CASSGAGGIYGYTF. CDR3 in DNA: TGTGCCAGCAGTGGCGCAGGGGGGATCTATGGCTACACCTTC. The chain uses TRBV2 and TRBJ1-2; 7 positions match TRBD1. The CDR3 extends over 14 amino acids. Germline CDR1 reads SNHLY; CDR2 reads FYNNEI. The V and J ends lost 4 bases and 4 bases, in that order; junction bases with no gene match: 6.

The chain employs TRBV28 and TRBJ1-4; 7 bases map to TRBD1. Germline V CDR1 and CDR2: MDHEN, SYDVKM. The CDR3 spans 14 residues. J gave up 2 bases and V 7 bases, and 4 bases lay outside the gene matches. Written as DNA, the CDR3 is TGTGCCAGCATCAAGACAGGGACTAATGAAAAACTGTTTTTT. Protein product: CASIKTGTNEKLFF.

The chain employs TRBV18 and TRBJ2-1; 8 bases agree with TRBD2. The germline gives CDR1 KGHSH, CDR2 LQKENI. The CDR3 length is 15 residues. Unmatched junction bases numbered 12, after V lost 1 base and J lost 13 bases. The DNA of the CDR3 is TGTGCCAGCTCACCACTTGCGGGAGGAGGGTTAGTACAGTTCTTC. As protein: CASSPLAGGGLVQFF.

The chain is built from TRBV6-5 and TRBJ1-5; TRBD1 matches 7 bases. Germline CDR1 reads MNHEY; CDR2 reads SVGAGI. CDR3 length equals 16 residues. The V gene end was trimmed by 2 bases and the J gene end by 0 bases; junction bases not matched to a gene: 4. CDR3 sequence (DNA): TGTGCCAGCAGTTACGGGGACAGTTATAGCAATCAGCCCCAGCATTTT. It codes for CASSYGDSYSNQPQHF.

The genes are TRBV18 and TRBJ2-1, with 8 nucleotides matching TRBD1. J was trimmed by 12 bases and V by 6 bases; bases with no gene match: 4. Germline values: CDR1 KGHSH, CDR2 LQKENI. CDR3 size: 11 residues. CDR3 sequence reads: CASSPGQGQFF. CDR3 DNA: TGTGCCAGCTCCCCCGGACAGGGGCAGTTCTTC.